Below are 14 T cell receptor beta chains sequenced from a single sample in a study of blood T cells in healthy people across ages. Through a sample-barcoded 5' primer and a J-beta primer mix, a second PCR was run for roughly 7 to 11 cycles. TCRdb recomputed calls from the 5' RACE reads with MiXCR, one row per CDR3 protein. The repertoire has 700,000 to 1,000,000 distinct CDR3 sequences, roughly 44% of them found once; the top ten carry roughly 18%. The sequenced sample consisted of blood. These receptors all stem from a man between 60 and 75 years old in good health.

The chain uses TRBV28 and TRBJ1-5; TRBD1 is a possible D gene (5 bases). Germline CDR1 reads MDHEN; CDR2 reads SYDVKM. The CDR3 sequence is 14 residues long. The V gene lost 3 bases and the J gene lost 2 bases, with 8 bases spanning the gap. CDR3 nucleotides: TGTGCCAGCAGTTTCGAGGGACGCAATCAGCCCCAGCATTTT. It specifies CASSFEGRNQPQHF.

This clonotype has only one observation. The chain combines TRBV12-3 or TRBV12-4 with TRBJ1-2; D not certain. The CDR3 sequence is 15 residues long. The V and J ends lost 1 base and 5 bases respectively, with 14 bases between them. DNA of the CDR3: TGTGCCAGCAGTTTAGAGGCAGGAGGCTGGTATGGCTACACCTTC. Translating gives CASSLEAGGWYGYTF.

This clonotype was seen only once. This chain connects TRBV7-9 to TRBJ2-7; 9 nucleotides align to TRBD1. The J call may be in error: the DNA end matches TRBJ2-5 better. Germline CDR1 reads SEHNR; CDR2 reads FQNEAQ (reference sequence). The length of the CDR3 is 16 residues. The CDR3 here is CASSSGTGSRGETQYF. The CDR3 DNA is TGTGCCAGCAGCTCCGGGACAGGGAGTAGGGGTGAGACCCAGTACTTC.

The V and J genes are TRBV4-1 and TRBJ2-5; D call uncertain. The V and J ends lost 0 bases and 4 bases respectively, with 9 bases between them. This CDR3 contains 14 residues. The germline V gene has CDR1 MGHRA and CDR2 YSYEKL. The CDR3 nucleotides are TGCGCCAGCAGCCAAGATAACTGGGGAGAGACCCAGTACTTC. Translated, it gives CASSQDNWGETQYF.

The chain combines TRBV28 with TRBJ2-1; 8 nucleotides match TRBD1. This CDR3 region has 16 residues. The junction had 10 bases not matched to a gene; V was cut back by 2 bases and J by 7 bases. Germline V lookup: CDR1 MDHEN, CDR2 SYDVKM. CDR3 in DNA: TGTGCCAGCAGTTTACAAGCAGGGGGCCATCGGAATGAGCAGTTCTTC. Amino acid sequence: CASSLQAGGHRNEQFF. The full variable domain, completed using reference TRBV28 and TRBJ2-1, is DVKVTQSSRYLVKRTGEKVFLECVQDMDHENMFWYRQDPGLGLRLIYFSYDVKMKEKGDIPEGYSVSREKKERFSLILESASTNQTSMYLCASSLQAGGHRNEQFFGPGTRLTVL.

This chain uses TRBV12-3 or TRBV12-4 with TRBJ2-3; TRBD1 aligns across 7 bases. The CDR3 is made up of 15 amino acids. With 6 bases clipped from V and 4 bases from J, the junction kept 10 bases outside the gene matches. The CDR3 DNA follows: TGTGCCAGCAGCGATCGACAGGGTGAGGCAGATACGCAGTATTTT. Its translation is CASSDRQGEADTQYF.

The V gene is TRBV6-5, the J gene TRBJ1-2, with TRBD1 matching over 7 bases. The CDR3 has 14 amino acids. Trimming removed 4 bases from V and 3 bases from J; junction bases left unmatched: 5. Germline CDR1 MNHEY, CDR2 SVGAGI. The CDR3 DNA is TGTGCCAGCAGTTGGCTCGGGACAGACTATGGCTACACCTTC. The encoded protein is CASSWLGTDYGYTF.

V and J are TRBV5-5 and TRBJ2-1; no firm D call. The CDR3 spans 12 residues. The V gene lost 4 bases and the J gene lost 9 bases, with 11 bases spanning the gap. Germline V CDR1 and CDR2: SGHKS, YYEKEE (reference sequence). CDR3 residues: CASSRLVGEQFF. CDR3 nucleotides: TGTGCCAGCAGCAGGTTGGTCGGTGAGCAGTTCTTC.

The rearrangement uses TRBV11-3 and TRBJ2-2; D unclear. The CDR3 runs 14 residues. The germline CDR1 and CDR2 sequences are SGHNT and YENEEA. Trimming took 1 base from V and 1 from J, leaving 4 bases between them. The CDR3 nucleotides are TGTGCCAGCAGCTTAGTTTGGAACACCGGGGAGCTGTTTTTT. It specifies CASSLVWNTGELFF.

This rearrangement joins TRBV12-3 or TRBV12-4 to TRBJ1-2; D not resolved. The V end was cut by 4 bases, the J end by 8 bases, with 14 bases between. The CDR3 loop spans 13 amino acids. Written as DNA, the CDR3 is TGTGCCAGCAGTTGTGACGCCCCCGGGGGCTACACCTTC. It codes for CASSCDAPGGYTF.

The chain couples TRBV28 to TRBJ2-3, with TRBD2 matching 8 bases. Germline lookup yields CDR1 MDHEN and CDR2 SYDVKM. Trimming at V came to 8 bases and at J to 1 base, leaving 11 bases not matched to a gene. The CDR3 is made up of 16 amino acids. The CDR3 DNA reads TGTGCCAGCTCTTCCCCCCAAGCGGGGGGCACAGATACGCAGTATTTT. This gives the protein CASSSPQAGGTDTQYF.

The CDR3 region is CASSQGVLDEQYF. The CDR3 coding sequence is TGCGCCAGCAGCCAAGGGGTTTTGGACGAGCAGTACTTC. The V call is TRBV4-3, the J call TRBJ2-7; no reliable D call. The CDR3 spans 13 residues. V gave up 1 base and J gave up 5 bases, with 9 bases separating them. Germline loops: CDR1 LGHNA, CDR2 YSLEER.

This clonotype has ten or more counts. V gene TRBV6-4 combines with J gene TRBJ2-3, with 7 bases matching TRBD2. The germline V gene has CDR1 MRHNA and CDR2 SNTAGT. With V trimmed by 9 bases and J by 2 bases, 5 bases remained unmatched. There are 13 residues in the CDR3. This CDR3 reads CASGAGHTDTQYF. DNA of the CDR3: TGTGCCAGTGGAGCGGGGCACACAGATACGCAGTATTTT.

This clonotype was observed a handful of times. The chain is built from TRBV11-2 and TRBJ2-1; the D is unclear. Germline CDR1 reads SGHAT; CDR2 reads FQNNGV. The V and J ends lost 1 base and 8 bases respectively, with 6 bases between them. CDR3 length: 12 residues. CDR3 in DNA: TGTGCCAGCAGCTTAGGGAACTATGAGCAGTTCTTC. Protein: CASSLGNYEQFF.